A selection of T cell receptor beta chains follows, all from one sample in a study of cytomegalovirus exposure and HLA in healthy donors. Clones were read by immunoSEQ multiplex PCR, and TCRdb kept only the in-frame ones, dropping some. The ten top clones account for roughly 1.7%, within a sample of 65,000 to 85,000 clones. The sequenced sample was PBMCs. The receptor source for this set is a woman aged 25 to 39 in good health and CMV-seronegative. The CDR3 runs from the conserved cysteine through the conserved F or W. Each record gives: D gene, V gene, J gene, CDR3 DNA, CDR3 protein. A D gene is named only where the DNA matches it firmly.

NA,TRBV9,TRBJ1-1,TGTGCCAGCAGCACTCCCCCCGGGGGGGAAGCTTTCTTT,CASSTPPGGEAFF
NA,TRBV29-1,TRBJ2-3,TGCAGCGTTGGGGCCTCGGGCACAGATACGCAGTATTTT,CSVGASGTDTQYF
NA,TRBV7-2,TRBJ1-2,TGTGCCAGCAGCTTATCTCGAGGACAAACGGGCTACACCTTC,CASSLSRGQTGYTF
NA,TRBV28,TRBJ1-1,TGTGCCAGCAGCCCCCCCGCGGGGGGGGGCACTGAAGCTTTCTTT,CASSPPAGGGTEAFF
NA,TRBV28,TRBJ2-7,TGTGCCAGCAGTGCCGGAGGGTACGAGCAGTACTTC,CASSAGGYEQYF
NA,TRBV6-1,TRBJ1-3,TGTGCCAGCAGCCCCGGTGCGTTCGGGAACACCATATATTTT,CASSPGAFGNTIYF
NA,TRBV10-1,TRBJ2-1,TGCGCCAGCAGTGAGCGAGCAGCGGAGAACGACAATGAGCAGTTCTTC,CASSERAAENDNEQFF
NA,TRBV19,TRBJ2-1,TGTGCCAGTAACCTCGGAGTGGGCAATGAGCAGTTCTTC,CASNLGVGNEQFF
NA,TRBV27,TRBJ2-2,TGTGCCAGCCTTGACGCGGGCGGGGAGCTGTTTTTT,CASLDAGGELFF
TRBD2,TRBV7-9,TRBJ2-7,TGTGCCAGCAGCTCCACCGGGACGGGAGGGTACGAGCAGTACTTC,CASSSTGTGGYEQYF
NA,TRBV6-1,TRBJ1-5,TGTGCCAGCAGTGCCCTACTCTACAGGGTGAGGAGCAATCAGCCCCAGCATTTT,CASSALLYRVRSNQPQHF
NA,TRBV2,TRBJ2-4,TGTGCCACCGGGCCCTTTAGCGGAACCAAAAACATTCAGTACTTC,CATGPFSGTKNIQYF
TRBD2,TRBV4-2,TRBJ2-1,TGTGCCAGCAGCCAAGAAGAGGCTAGCGGCGATGAGCAGTTCTTC,CASSQEEASGDEQFF
NA,TRBV14,TRBJ2-2,TGTGCCAGCAGTCTGGGGGCAGCTGACGGGGAGCTGTTTTTT,CASSLGAADGELFF
NA,TRBV7-9,TRBJ1-1,TGTGCCAGCAGCACCTCATTTAGCACTGAAGCTTTCTTT,CASSTSFSTEAFF
TRBD1,TRBV2,TRBJ1-5,TGTGCCAGCAGTGAAGGGACAGGCGGTATAGCAGGTCAGCCCCAGCATTTT,CASSEGTGGIAGQPQHF
TRBD1,TRBV29-1,TRBJ1-2,TGCAGCGTTGAGGACAGGGCCCTAACGGATTTC,CSVEDRALTDF
TRBD1,TRBV28,TRBJ1-4,TGTGCCAGCAGTCTCGGACAGGGTGAGACTAATGAAAAACTGTTTTTT,CASSLGQGETNEKLFF
TRBD1,TRBV11-2,TRBJ2-5,TGTGCCAGCAGCTCTCAGGGGGCAGGGGAGACCCAGTACTTC,CASSSQGAGETQYF
NA,TRBV4-2,TRBJ1-2,TGTGCCAGCAGCCAAGATACAGGGCCCAGCTATGGCTACACCTTC,CASSQDTGPSYGYTF
NA,TRBV2,TRBJ2-5,TGTGCCAGCTCAATTTCGGGACACCAGAAGGGGACCCAGTACTTC,CASSISGHQKGTQYF
TRBD1,TRBV28,TRBJ1-2,TGTGCCAGCAGCTTCCCTCGGACAGGGGGCAATGGCTACACCTTC,CASSFPRTGGNGYTF
NA,TRBV30,TRBJ1-1,TGTGCCTGGAGTCCTGTGGGGGCTTCGGGGGAAGCTTTCTTT,CAWSPVGASGEAFF
NA,TRBV5-1,TRBJ1-4,TGCGCCAGCCGGGAGAGTGGGGAAAAACTGTTTTTT,CASRESGEKLFF
NA,TRBV4-1,TRBJ2-7,TGCGCCAGCAGCCAAGCAAGCGCCTACGAGCAGTACTTC,CASSQASAYEQYF
TRBD1,TRBV4-3,TRBJ2-2,TGCGCCAGCAGCCAAGACTACAGGGGTCGGGGCGGGGAGCTGTTTTTT,CASSQDYRGRGGELFF
NA,TRBV4-1,TRBJ1-2,TGCGCCAGCAGCCGACCGGGAGCTAACTATGGCTACACCTTC,CASSRPGANYGYTF
TRBD2,TRBV15,TRBJ2-6,TGTGCCACCAGCACAACTAGCGGGGGGACTCTCCGCCTCTCTGGGGCCAACGTCCTGACTTTC,CATSTTSGGTLRLSGANVLTF
TRBD2,TRBV7-2,TRBJ2-7,TGTGCCAGCAGCAGGACTAGCGGGGTTGACTACGAGCAGTACTTC,CASSRTSGVDYEQYF
TRBD1,TRBV6-1,TRBJ1-2,TGTGCCAGCAGTGAACCGGGACAGGTCCCCTATGGCTACACCTTC,CASSEPGQVPYGYTF
NA,TRBV28,TRBJ1-1,TGTGCCAGCAAGGCCTCGGGGTTGGGCACTGAAGCTTTCTTT,CASKASGLGTEAFF
NA,TRBV28,TRBJ1-6,TGTGCCAGCAGTTCCCTCTTCGAGGCCGATAATTCACCCCTCCACTTT,CASSSLFEADNSPLHF
TRBD1,TRBV7-2,TRBJ1-1,TGTGCCAGCAGCTTTCCCGGACAGGGGGTCATGAACACTGAAGCTTTCTTT,CASSFPGQGVMNTEAFF
NA,TRBV18,TRBJ2-1,TGTGCCAGCTCACCAACTGGCAGGGGTATGAATGAGCAGTTCTTC,CASSPTGRGMNEQFF
NA,TRBV30,TRBJ1-1,TGTGCCGGGAGTGTACGGACTCTTACGGCCACTGAAGCTTTCTTT,CAGSVRTLTATEAFF
TRBD1,TRBV5-1,TRBJ2-2,TGCGCCAGCAGCCTCCTGGGACAGGGGGCCGGGGAGCTGTTTTTT,CASSLLGQGAGELFF
NA,TRBV7-8,TRBJ2-1,TGTGCCAGCAGCCCTCAACTCCCGAGCTCCTACAATGAGCAGTTCTTC,CASSPQLPSSYNEQFF
NA,TRBV21-1,TRBJ2-1,TGTGCCAGCAGCAAAGGACTAGATGAGCAGTTCTTC,CASSKGLDEQFF
NA,TRBV29-1,TRBJ2-2,TGCAGCGTTCTGAGGAGGGAGCTGTTTTTT,CSVLRRELFF
NA,TRBV7-3,TRBJ1-1,TGTGCCAGGCCCTCAGGACATACATTGGTAAACACTGAAGCTTTCTTT,CARPSGHTLVNTEAFF